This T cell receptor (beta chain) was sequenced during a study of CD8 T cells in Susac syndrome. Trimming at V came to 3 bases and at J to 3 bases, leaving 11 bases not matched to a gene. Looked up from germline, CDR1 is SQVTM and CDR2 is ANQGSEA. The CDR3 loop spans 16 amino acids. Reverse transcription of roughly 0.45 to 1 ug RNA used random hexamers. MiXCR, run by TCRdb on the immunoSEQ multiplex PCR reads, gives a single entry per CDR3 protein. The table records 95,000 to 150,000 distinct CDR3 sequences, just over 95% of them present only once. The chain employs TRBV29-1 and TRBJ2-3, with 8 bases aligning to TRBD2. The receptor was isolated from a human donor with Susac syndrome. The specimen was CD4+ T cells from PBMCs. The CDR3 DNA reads TGCAGCGTTGACGGTGGAGCGGGAGTAGGTACAGATACGCAGTATTTT. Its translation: CSVDGGAGVGTDTQYF.